This T cell receptor beta chain was identified during a study of control samples from healthy donors and cancer patients (dated by TCRdb to the early 2020s). Preparation of the library involved the immunoSEQ multiplex PCR assay. TCRdb mirrors the immuneACCESS table, restricted to in-frame sequences. Some clones are absent from its copies; in checked studies, under half trace to an unresolved V gene, and the reason for the others is unknown. The sample table holds some 120,000 clones, of which more than 85% were seen once. Jointly, the top ten make up 8.5% to 10% of the sample. The CDR3 spans 17 residues, from the cysteine through the phenylalanine. The kept DNA is CDR3 alone, 51 bases in frame from the first base. Trimmed from V: 2 bases; trimmed from J: 2 bases; junction bases lacking a gene match: 6. CDR1 and CDR2 are drawn from the germline V gene (reference sequence): LNHDA, SQIVND. This clone has more than one count but fewer than ten. This receptor's antigen is unknown. Nothing much larger sits one base from this clone, and base qualities are not available.

The sequence came from a young man in good health. Material for sequencing was blood. The chain joins TRBV19 to TRBJ2-6, with 7 middle bases fitting TRBD2. The DNA sequence is as follows: TGTGCCAGTAGTATACTTAACGGGAGGACTGGGGCCAACGTCCTGACTTTC. The encoded protein is CASSILNGRTGANVLTF. The full variable domain, with segments outside the CDR3 supplied by the reference TRBV19 and TRBJ2-6 proteins, appears as DGGITQSPKYLFRKEGQNVTLSCEQNLNHDAMYWYRQDPGQGLRLIYYSQIVNDFQKGDIAEGYSVSREKKESFPLTVTSAQKNPTAFYLCASSILNGRTGANVLTFGAGSRLTVL.